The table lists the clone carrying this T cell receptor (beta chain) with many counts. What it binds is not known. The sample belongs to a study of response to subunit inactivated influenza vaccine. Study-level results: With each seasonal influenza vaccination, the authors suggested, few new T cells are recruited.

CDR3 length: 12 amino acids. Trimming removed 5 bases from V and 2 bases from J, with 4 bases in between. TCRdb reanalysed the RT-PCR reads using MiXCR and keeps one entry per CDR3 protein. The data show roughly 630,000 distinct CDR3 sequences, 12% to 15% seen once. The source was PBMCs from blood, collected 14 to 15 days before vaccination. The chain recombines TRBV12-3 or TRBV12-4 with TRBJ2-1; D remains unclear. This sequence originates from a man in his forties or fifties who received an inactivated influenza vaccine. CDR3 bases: TGTGCCAGCAGTGGGACCTACAATGAGCAGTTCTTC. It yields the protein CASSGTYNEQFF.